The present T cell receptor beta chain was sequenced within a study of human T cells and chemical hapten exposure. In the study overall: Diagnoses of alopecia areata, totalis or universalis occurred in mostly female patients.

This clonotype came up a few times. The target antigen is unknown. Germline V gene data show CDR1 as SGHVS and CDR2 as FNYEAQ. The germline V and J ends were trimmed by 2 bases and 3 bases, with 8 bases remaining between them. The CDR3 is 15 residues long. Time point in this sample: pre-sensitization, week 0. The treatment denotes: therapeutic diphenylcyclopropenone sensitization with weekly scalp DPC. A single record per CDR3 protein comes from TCRdb applying MiXCR to the RACE reads. The repertoire includes about 120,000 distinct CDR3 sequences, about 13% of them detected once, and around 2.7% sits in the top ten. General observations from the study: Following DPC sensitization, TCRs present above 1 in 1000 frequency showed no change. It was expanded TCRs that formed significantly more large CDR3 similarity clusters than controls did.

The TCR was taken from a woman under 30 with alopecia areata. Some clones in this sample may be carry-over from other donors' samples. Source: whole blood, taken in connection with sensitization to the hapten diphenylcyclopropenone (DPC). This chain links TRBV7-6 with TRBJ1-6, with a tentative D call TRBD1 (5 bases). CDR3 region: CASSLSGDYNSPLHF. The CDR3 DNA reads as TGTGCCAGCAGCTTATCGGGGGACTATAATTCACCCCTCCACTTT.